This T cell receptor (beta chain) stems from a study of T cell responses to AZD1222 COVID-19 vaccine. Study-wide results and limits: Reportedly, nearly half the spike-specific TCRs target unmutated variant regions. The donor cohort was predominantly white British with a female majority, and clonal diversity may have been underestimated.

Sequencing was performed with immunoSEQ multiplex PCR; in TCRdb, only in-frame clones are kept and a portion is missing. The sample shows around 150,000 clones, over 85% of them seen only once. About this clone itself: Its specificity is unknown.

The sample in question was peripheral blood, obtained on day 0 of AZD1222 vaccination. The clonotype was recovered from an adult in good health.

The CDR3 sequence: CASSPGKDRRNEKLFF. CDR3 nucleotide sequence: TGTGCCAGCAGTCCCGGAAAGGACAGGAGGAATGAAAAACTGTTTTTT. The chain employs TRBV2 and TRBJ1-4, with 7 bases aligning to TRBD1. The CDR3 contains 16 residues. The J segment lost 5 bases and the V segment lost 5 bases, leaving 11 bases of the junction unmatched. Per germline, CDR1 SNHLY and CDR2 FYNNEI.